This entry lists 25 T cell receptor beta chains sequenced from one sample in a study of blood T cell repertoires in COVID-19. Data came from immunoSEQ multiplex PCR; TCRdb stores just in-frame clones and leaves some out. The data show roughly 150,000 clones, with 88% seen just once and more than 2% held by the top ten. The sequenced sample was peripheral blood. These TCRs come from a man in his fifties who had recovered from COVID-19.

About this clone: Other nucleotide sequences in the sample specify the same CDR3. The chain recombines TRBV6-5 with TRBJ1-1, with a tentative D call TRBD1 (6 bases). Germline CDR1 is MNHEY and CDR2 is SVGAGI. This CDR3 is 15 amino acids long. The V and J ends lost 0 bases and 1 base respectively, with 9 bases between them. The CDR3 DNA reads TGTGCCAGCAGTTACTCAGCAGGGGCGAACACTGAAGCTTTCTTT. Protein: CASSYSAGANTEAFF.

J is TRBJ1-1 and V is TRBV7-8; no clear D. Germline CDR1 SGHVS, CDR2 FQNEAQ. The CDR3 is 14 amino acids. Deletions cut 1 base from V and 1 base from J, with 7 bases between. In nucleotides, the CDR3 is TGTGCCAGCAGCTTAGGGCCCAAGAACACTGAAGCTTTCTTT. Translation gives CASSLGPKNTEAFF.

The J gene is TRBJ2-5, the V gene TRBV19; 9 bases fit TRBD1. Losses at the gene ends were 5 bases for V and 4 bases for J; bases not matched to a gene: 5. This CDR3 is 14 amino acids long. The V gene's germline CDR1 is LNHDA and CDR2 SQIVND (reference sequence). CDR3: CASSLTGGLETQYF. The CDR3 nucleotides read TGTGCCAGTAGTTTGACAGGGGGACTAGAGACCCAGTACTTC.

The J gene is TRBJ2-7, the V gene TRBV5-1, with TRBD1 identical over 7 bases. CDR3 length: 15 amino acids. CDR1 SGHRS and CDR2 YFSETQ come from the germline V gene. V lost 0 bases, J lost 1 base, and 4 bases stayed unmatched. CDR3 bases: TGCGCCAGCAGCTTGGAGGGACAGCTATCCTACGAGCAGTACTTC. This encodes CASSLEGQLSYEQYF.

The rearrangement joins TRBV19 to TRBJ1-2; D uncertain. Between the trimmed V and J ends, which lost 8 bases and 9 bases, there was a span of 22 bases. The CDR3 loop spans 14 amino acids. Germline V gene sequence: CDR1 LNHDA, CDR2 SQIVND (reference sequence). CDR3 DNA: TGTGCCAGTCAGAGGGAGCGAGGCCGAGGAAGCTACACCTTC. This codes for CASQRERGRGSYTF.

The table lists this clone with many counts. In the same sample, other DNA sequences code for this CDR3. This rearrangement joins TRBV27 to TRBJ2-7; D might be TRBD1 (6 bases). The V end lost 5 bases, the J end lost 1 base, and 12 bases lay between the germline ends. Germline V gives CDR1 MNHEY, CDR2 SMNVEV (reference sequence). CDR3 length: 14 residues. This CDR3 is CASSPQTGSYEQYF. The CDR3 bases are TGTGCCAGCAGTCCGCAGACAGGTTCCTACGAGCAGTACTTC.

V usage is TRBV7-8 and J usage is TRBJ2-2; 10 positions match TRBD2. Germline CDR1 reads SGHVS; CDR2 reads FQNEAQ. This CDR3 comprises 19 residues. V lost 0 bases, J lost 5 bases, and 12 bases stayed unmatched. The DNA for the CDR3 is TGTGCCAGCAGCTTAGCGCCCAATCTAGCGGGAGTTAATACCGGGGAGCTGTTTTTT. Its protein product is CASSLAPNLAGVNTGELFF.

The chain carries TRBV6-1 and TRBJ2-7; TRBD2 matches 8 bases. The J segment lost 0 bases and the V segment lost 3 bases, leaving 7 bases of the junction unmatched. Germline V gives CDR1 MNHNS, CDR2 SASEGT. This CDR3 spans 16 amino acids. The CDR3 region has the DNA TGTGCCAGCAGTGAGGCCCCAGCGGGGGCCTCCTACGAGCAGTACTTC. Protein: CASSEAPAGASYEQYF.

The gene calls are TRBV9 and TRBJ2-3; TRBD2 might be the D (5 bases). Per germline, CDR1 SGDLS and CDR2 YYNGEE. The CDR3 sequence is 13 residues long. Trimming took 4 bases from V and 2 from J, leaving 8 bases between them. The DNA of the CDR3 is TGTGCCAGCAGCCTAGCCTCCACAGATACGCAGTATTTT. Its translation: CASSLASTDTQYF. Using reference TRBV9 and TRBJ2-3 for the parts outside the CDR3, the full variable domain is DSGVTQTPKHLITATGQRVTLRCSPRSGDLSVYWYQQSLDQGLQFLIQYYNGEERAKGNILERFSAQQFPDLHSELNLSSLELGDSALYFCASSLASTDTQYFGPGTRLTVL.

This sequence joins TRBV9 and TRBJ2-2; 11 nucleotides match TRBD2. The CDR3 is made up of 17 amino acids. Germline trimming cut 4 bases from V and 1 base from J; bases unmatched to any gene: 6. CDR1 is SGDLS, CDR2 YYNGEE, per germline. CDR3 in DNA: TGTGCCAGCAGCCCCCGACTAGCGGGATTGAACACCGGGGAGCTGTTTTTT. Translated, it gives CASSPRLAGLNTGELFF.

CDR3 DNA: TGTGCCAGCAGTTTAGGTTTTGGCAGGGGCTGGAGCAGCAATCAGCCCCAGCATTTT. It is translated as CASSLGFGRGWSSNQPQHF. The chain combines TRBV27 with TRBJ1-5; perhaps TRBD1 as D (6 bases). Trimming shortened V by 2 bases and J by 1 base, and 21 bases separated the two germline ends. Germline V CDR1 and CDR2: MNHEY, SMNVEV (reference sequence). The CDR3 consists of 19 residues.

This clone was detected only a few times. The rearrangement uses TRBV6-6 and TRBJ2-7; the match to TRBD2 covers 7 bases. CDR3 size: 15 residues. Germline CDR1 and CDR2: MNHNY and SVGAGI (reference sequence). The ends lost 5 bases at V and 0 bases at J; junction bases unmatched: 7. The CDR3 here is CASSLRDYSSYEQYF. The CDR3 DNA reads as TGTGCCAGCAGTCTCCGGGACTATAGCTCCTACGAGCAGTACTTC.

This clone was counted between two and nine times. The chain has TRBV6-2 or TRBV6-3 and TRBJ1-4; maybe TRBD1 (5 bases). Germline V gives CDR1 MNHEY, CDR2 SVGEGT. The CDR3 extends over 13 amino acids. Trimming cost V 4 bases and J 7 bases, with 10 bases left between them. The CDR3 coding sequence is TGTGCCAGCAGTTCACAGGTCGGTGAAAAACTGTTTTTT. It codes for CASSSQVGEKLFF.

V is TRBV3-1 (or the pseudogene TRBV3-2) and J is TRBJ2-7; 8 bases agree with TRBD2. Germline lookup yields CDR1 LGHDT and CDR2 YNNKEL (reference sequence). CDR3 length: 13 amino acids. V was clipped by 4 bases and J by 6 bases; unmatched bases: 5. The CDR3 bases are TGTGCCAGCAGCCCCGGGACTAGGGGCGAGCAGTACTTC. Its translation: CASSPGTRGEQYF.

This clone was observed a single time. The chain recombines TRBV30 with TRBJ1-2; D gene ambiguous. Germline CDR1 and CDR2: GTSNPN and SVGIG (reference sequence). The CDR3 length is 15 residues. Trimming took off 0 bases at V and 0 bases at J, with 11 bases between the two ends. This chain's CDR3 is CAWSVAGLANYGYTF. The CDR3 DNA sequence: TGTGCCTGGAGTGTAGCTGGGCTTGCTAACTATGGCTACACCTTC.

This rearrangement joins TRBV21-1 to TRBJ2-2; the table's D call TRBD1 went unverified against the DNA. TRBV21-1 is reported as a pseudogene. The CDR3 loop spans 16 amino acids. The CDR3 region has the DNA TGTGCCAGCAGCAAAGTTTTCAGGGTTCGGACCGGGGAGCTGTTTTTT. It is translated as CASSKVFRVRTGELFF.

This rearrangement joins TRBV14 to TRBJ1-1; 8 nucleotides align to TRBD1. CDR1 and CDR2 from the germline V gene are SGHDN and FVKESK. The CDR3 extends over 15 amino acids. The trim removed 6 bases at V and 2 bases at J, leaving 8 bases unmatched. Here the CDR3 reads CASRPPGGLNTEAFF. CDR3 in DNA: TGTGCCAGCAGGCCCCCAGGGGGCCTTAACACTGAAGCTTTCTTT.

There are a few counts of this clone. The V and J genes are TRBV2 and TRBJ1-5; D perhaps matches TRBD1 (6 bases). The length of the CDR3 is 12 residues. V gave up 5 bases and J gave up 5 bases, with 7 bases separating them. Per germline, CDR1 SNHLY and CDR2 FYNNEI. The CDR3 nucleotides read TGTGCCAGCAGTTCAGGGGATCAGCCCCAGCATTTT. Encoded protein: CASSSGDQPQHF.

This rearrangement joins TRBV7-6 to TRBJ2-7, with 10 positions matching TRBD1. The germline V gene has CDR1 SGHVS and CDR2 FNYEAQ. V was pared by 5 bases and J by 3 bases, with 10 bases of the junction left unmatched. The CDR3 runs to 16 residues. CDR3 DNA sequence: TGTGCCAGCAGCCCGGGACAGGGGATTTCTAGCTACGAGCAGTACTTC. The encoded protein is CASSPGQGISSYEQYF.

J is TRBJ1-1 and V is TRBV29-1, with TRBD1 matching 7 bases. The CDR3 runs 13 residues. Germline loops: CDR1 SQVTM, CDR2 ANQGSEA. V shed 6 bases, J shed 1 base, and the junction held 5 bases outside the gene matches. The DNA for the CDR3 is TGCAGCGTCACGGGACAGCCGAACACTGAAGCTTTCTTT. It codes for CSVTGQPNTEAFF. Looking up the rest from reference TRBV29-1 and TRBJ1-1 gives the full variable domain: SAVISQKPSRDICQRGTSLTIQCQVDSQVTMMFWYRQQPGQSLTLIATANQGSEATYESGFVIDKFPISRPNLTFSTLTVSNMSPEDSSIYLCSVTGQPNTEAFFGQGTRLTVV.

The chain carries TRBV7-2 and TRBJ2-5; the match to TRBD1 covers 9 bases. This CDR3 region has 16 residues. V lost 4 bases to trimming and J lost 4 bases; unmatched junction nucleotides: 10. Germline CDR1 is SGHTA and CDR2 is FQGNSA. The CDR3 DNA reads as TGTGCCAGCAGCTCCCCCGGGACAGGGAGGGGAGAGACCCAGTACTTC. Protein: CASSSPGTGRGETQYF.

Comments on this clone: An end of the junction does not agree with germline; a read error may underlie this. The chain uses TRBV6-2 or TRBV6-3 and TRBJ1-1, with 7 bases matching TRBD1. This CDR3 is built from 11 residues. The germline V gene encodes CDR1 MNHEY and CDR2 SVGEGT. The CDR3 DNA reads TGTGCCAGCAGTTACGGGACAGCGGCTCTCTTT. The encoded protein is CASSYGTAALF.

The gene calls are TRBV5-4 and TRBJ1-4, with TRBD1 matching over 10 bases. V lost 1 base, J lost 6 bases, and 6 bases stayed unmatched. This CDR3 has 16 residues. Germline V CDR1 and CDR2: SGHNT, YYREEE (reference sequence). The CDR3 is CASSLRSGTGDEKLFF. The CDR3 DNA reads TGTGCCAGCAGCTTGCGGTCCGGGACAGGGGATGAAAAACTGTTTTTT. Full variable domain (missing parts from reference TRBV5-4 and TRBJ1-4): ETGVTQSPTHLIKTRGQQVTLRCSSQSGHNTVSWYQQALGQGPQFIFQYYREEENGRGNFPPRFSGLQFPNYSSELNVNALELDDSALYLCASSLRSGTGDEKLFFGSGTQLSVL.

The V and J genes are TRBV3-1 (or the pseudogene TRBV3-2) and TRBJ2-1, with 10 bases that match TRBD2. The germline V gene has CDR1 LGHDT and CDR2 YNNKEL (reference sequence). The V and J ends lost 4 bases and 3 bases, in that order; junction bases with no gene match: 3. The CDR3 sequence is 15 residues long. CDR3 sequence reads: CASSRVAGGYNEQFF. The CDR3 coding sequence is TGTGCCAGCAGCCGAGTAGCGGGGGGCTACAATGAGCAGTTCTTC.

The chain is built from TRBV6-5 and TRBJ2-7; 7 nucleotides match TRBD1. The CDR3 runs to 13 residues. Germline values: CDR1 MNHEY, CDR2 SVGAGI. The ends lost 6 bases at V and 5 bases at J; junction bases unmatched: 7. CDR3 region: CASRRDSLDEQYF. CDR3 in DNA: TGTGCCAGCAGAAGGGACAGTCTCGACGAGCAGTACTTC.